This entry lists 26 T cell receptor beta chains sequenced from one sample in a study of blood T cell repertoires in COVID-19. Assay used: immunoSEQ multiplex PCR; TCRdb lists only in-frame clones, some missing. The sample includes about 230,000 clones, 80% to 90% of them seen just once. Input material: peripheral blood. These receptors came from a man aged 35-49 years with acute or convalescent COVID-19.

The CDR3 nucleotides read TGTGCCGCAAAACGAACCCTCCGGAGTGATTCACCCCTCCACTTT. Amino acids: CAAKRTLRSDSPLHF. This rearrangement joins TRBV19 to TRBJ1-6; D remains unclear. V shed 11 bases and J shed 8 bases, with 22 bases lying between them. The CDR3 runs to 15 residues. Germline V lookup: CDR1 LNHDA, CDR2 SQIVND (reference sequence).

The chain joins TRBV2 to TRBJ2-7, with 7 bases matching TRBD1. V was pared by 6 bases and J by 3 bases, with 17 bases of the junction left unmatched. Germline values: CDR1 SNHLY, CDR2 FYNNEI. This CDR3 has 17 amino acids. DNA for the CDR3: TGTGCCAGCAGCCGGGACAGTCTTCCTGCAACAAACTACGAGCAGTACTTC. It specifies CASSRDSLPATNYEQYF.

The chain uses TRBV7-8 and TRBJ2-1; weak D call: TRBD2 (6 bases). Trimming stripped 5 bases from V and 0 bases from J, with 11 bases between. The CDR3 contains 15 residues. Per the germline V gene, CDR1 is SGHVS and CDR2 is FQNEAQ. The DNA for the CDR3 is TGTGCCAGCAGCCCGGGGGATTACTCCTACAATGAGCAGTTCTTC. The encoded protein is CASSPGDYSYNEQFF.

The rearrangement links TRBV7-8 to TRBJ1-5; unclear D gene. Germline V gives CDR1 SGHVS, CDR2 FQNEAQ. The CDR3 runs to 13 residues. Trimming stripped 1 base from V and 7 bases from J, with 8 bases between. CDR3 amino acids: CASSLDQRQPQHF. The CDR3 DNA reads TGTGCCAGCAGCTTAGATCAGAGGCAGCCCCAGCATTTT.

This clone has just a few counts. Written as DNA, the CDR3 is TGTGCCAGCAGTACAGGGGGAGCCTTATCCTACGAGCAGTACTTC. Its translation is CASSTGGALSYEQYF. The chain carries TRBV7-9 and TRBJ2-7, with 8 bases aligning to TRBD1. Germline V gene lookup returns CDR1 SEHNR and CDR2 FQNEAQ (reference sequence). This CDR3 has 15 residues. The trim removed 6 bases at V and 1 base at J, leaving 8 bases unmatched. Full variable domain (rest looked up from reference TRBV7-9 and TRBJ2-7): DTGVSQNPRHKITKRGQNVTFRCDPISEHNRLYWYRQTLGQGPEFLTYFQNEAQLEKSRLLSDRFSAERPKGSFSTLEIQRTEQGDSAMYLCASSTGGALSYEQYFGPGTRLTVT.

The chain links TRBV19 to TRBJ1-5, with D perhaps TRBD1 (5 bases). V lost 5 bases, J lost 5 bases, and 10 bases lay in between. Germline CDR1 LNHDA, CDR2 SQIVND (reference sequence). CDR3 length: 13 amino acids. Here the CDR3 reads CASSRGADQPQHF. In nucleotides, the CDR3 is TGTGCCAGTAGTCGCGGGGCAGATCAGCCCCAGCATTTT.

This rearrangement joins TRBV5-1 to TRBJ2-7; possibly TRBD1 for D (6 bases). Trimming removed 6 bases from V and 6 bases from J, with 25 bases in between. The CDR3 consists of 16 residues. Per germline, CDR1 SGHRS and CDR2 YFSETQ. The CDR3 here is CASTHRPTGSTPEQYF. As DNA, the CDR3 is TGCGCCAGCACACACCGACCAACAGGGTCCACCCCCGAGCAGTACTTC.

The chain employs TRBV29-1 and TRBJ1-2; no definite D call. The CDR3 consists of 12 residues. The germline V gene has CDR1 SQVTM and CDR2 ANQGSEA. The ends were cut back, 6 bases at V and 8 bases at J, with 16 bases in the middle. CDR3 in amino acids: CSVYGFLEGYTF. In DNA form, the CDR3 reads TGCAGCGTCTACGGGTTCCTTGAGGGCTACACCTTC. The full variable domain, rest sourced from reference TRBV29-1 and TRBJ1-2, is SAVISQKPSRDICQRGTSLTIQCQVDSQVTMMFWYRQQPGQSLTLIATANQGSEATYESGFVIDKFPISRPNLTFSTLTVSNMSPEDSSIYLCSVYGFLEGYTFGSGTRLTVV.

The genes are TRBV18 and TRBJ2-2; 11 positions agree with TRBD2. CDR3 length: 16 amino acids. Germline V gives CDR1 KGHSH, CDR2 LQKENI. J lost 1 base, V lost 2 bases, and 0 bases had no gene match. The CDR3 nucleotides are TGTGCCAGCTCACCAGGACTAGCGGGGAACACCGGGGAGCTGTTTTTT. The encoded protein is CASSPGLAGNTGELFF.

V usage is TRBV5-4 and J usage is TRBJ2-7; TRBD2 agrees at 12 bases. CDR1 is SGHNT, CDR2 YYREEE, per germline (reference sequence). This CDR3 region has 17 residues. Trimming cost V 0 bases and J 4 bases; bases outside gene matches: 8. This CDR3 is CASSLETSGGLVYEQYF. In DNA, the CDR3 is TGTGCCAGCAGCTTGGAGACTAGCGGGGGCCTGGTTTACGAGCAGTACTTC.

This chain connects TRBV5-6 to TRBJ1-6, with 7 bases fitting TRBD1. Germline V gene sequence: CDR1 SGHDT, CDR2 YYEEEE. The V and J ends lost 2 bases and 0 bases, in that order; junction bases with no gene match: 11. This CDR3 spans 19 amino acids. The CDR3 spells CASSLERGGEGSYNSPLHF. In DNA form, the CDR3 reads TGTGCCAGCAGCTTAGAACGAGGGGGCGAGGGCTCCTATAATTCACCCCTCCACTTT.

The genes are TRBV5-5 and TRBJ2-5; 7 bases fit TRBD1. CDR3 length: 13 residues. Germline CDR1 is SGHKS and CDR2 is YYEKEE (reference sequence). After removal of 4 bases from V and 5 bases from J, the junction contained 5 bases not matched to a gene. The CDR3: CASSTDRAETQYF. The DNA of the CDR3 is TGTGCCAGCAGCACCGACAGGGCTGAGACCCAGTACTTC. The variable domain in full, with the rest retrieved from reference TRBV5-5 and TRBJ2-5, is DAGVTQSPTHLIKTRGQQVTLRCSPISGHKSVSWYQQVLGQGPQFIFQYYEKEERGRGNFPDRFSARQFPNYSSELNVNALLLGDSALYLCASSTDRAETQYFGPGTRLLVL.

This chain uses TRBV4-1 with TRBJ1-2; 10 positions match TRBD1. CDR1 is MGHRA, CDR2 YSYEKL, per germline. V was pared by 5 bases and J by 3 bases, with 12 bases of the junction left unmatched. The CDR3 sequence is 17 residues long. The CDR3 DNA sequence: TGCGCCAGCAGCTCTGGAGGTGGGACAGGGGCTGACTATGGCTACACCTTC. This codes for CASSSGGGTGADYGYTF.

This rearrangement joins TRBV30 to TRBJ2-7; a weak D match, TRBD1 (6 bases). The CDR3 runs 14 residues. Germline CDR1 is GTSNPN and CDR2 is SVGIG (reference sequence). The germline V and J ends were trimmed by 2 bases and 6 bases, with 17 bases remaining between them. The chain's CDR3 is CAWSNPQIRGEQYF. CDR3 bases: TGTGCCTGGAGTAACCCACAAATCAGGGGCGAGCAGTACTTC.

The genes are TRBV2 and TRBJ1-1; D is undetermined. Trimming shortened V by 4 bases and J by 3 bases, and 9 bases separated the two germline ends. CDR3 length equals 13 residues. Germline lookup yields CDR1 SNHLY and CDR2 FYNNEI. CDR3 nucleotides: TGTGCCAGCAGTGTTCGGGGAGACACTGAAGCTTTCTTT. Its translation: CASSVRGDTEAFF.

V and J are TRBV7-8 and TRBJ2-3; TRBD2 matches 16 bases. This CDR3 spans 19 amino acids. Germline CDR1 reads SGHVS; CDR2 reads FQNEAQ. With 4 bases clipped from V and 3 bases from J, the junction kept 10 bases outside the gene matches. The CDR3 region is CASSYGAPGLAGGTDTQYF. DNA for the CDR3: TGTGCCAGCAGCTATGGGGCTCCGGGACTAGCGGGGGGGACAGATACGCAGTATTTT.

A note on this clone: The DNA is omitted, as the CDR3 cannot be located on it reliably, and the CDR3 follows TCRdb's listing. V is TRBV5-1 and J is TRBJ2-7; the table's D call of TRBD2 was not tested on the DNA. Including both end residues, the CDR3 is 14 amino acids long. Per germline, CDR1 SGHRS and CDR2 YFSETQ. This chain's CDR3 is CASSRSFGEGEQYF.

As DNA, the CDR3 is TGCGCCAGCAGCCAAGAGATAGCGGGGGGCGGCGGGGAGCTGTTTTTT. This translates into CASSQEIAGGGGELFF. The chain carries TRBV4-3 and TRBJ2-2, with 10 positions matching TRBD2. The CDR3 sequence is 16 residues long. Trimming took 0 bases from V and 7 from J; bases not matched to a gene: 5. Germline CDR1 and CDR2: LGHNA and YSLEER.

CDR3 loop: CASSQDGGAYYEQYF. The CDR3 nucleotides are TGTGCCAGCAGCCAAGATGGGGGGGCTTACTACGAGCAGTACTTC. This rearrangement joins TRBV3-1 (or the pseudogene TRBV3-2) to TRBJ2-7; a weak D match, TRBD2 (7 bases). Germline assignment: CDR1 LGHDT and CDR2 YNNKEL (reference sequence). V lost 0 bases and J lost 3, with 12 bases in between. The length of the CDR3 is 15 residues.

The V call is TRBV24-1, the J call TRBJ1-1; D perhaps matches TRBD1 (6 bases). The CDR3 is 13 residues long. The germline gives CDR1 KGHDR, CDR2 SFDVKD. Trimming removed 5 bases from V and 4 bases from J, with 10 bases in between. The CDR3 DNA sequence: TGTGCCACCAGTGGGAAAGGGGGCACTGAAGCTTTCTTT. This gives the protein CATSGKGGTEAFF.

This sequence joins TRBV30 and TRBJ1-4; tentatively, D is TRBD1 (6 bases). Trimming removed 0 bases at V and 6 bases at J, with 11 bases between. The CDR3 consists of 14 residues. From germline, CDR1 is GTSNPN and CDR2 SVGIG (reference sequence). Here the CDR3 DNA reads TGTGCCTGGAGTGTACAGGGCTTATATGAAAAACTGTTTTTT. Translation gives CAWSVQGLYEKLFF. Filled out from reference TRBV30 and TRBJ1-4, the complete variable domain reads SQTIHQWPATLVQPVGSPLSLECTVEGTSNPNLYWYRQAAGRGLQLLFYSVGIGQISSEVPQNLSASRPQDRQFILSSKKLLLSDSGFYLCAWSVQGLYEKLFFGSGTQLSVL.

This clone was detected a few times. The chain employs TRBV5-1 and TRBJ1-2, with D maybe TRBD1 (6 bases). CDR1 and CDR2 from the germline V gene are SGHRS and YFSETQ. The V gene lost 0 bases and the J gene lost 5 bases, with 11 bases spanning the gap. This CDR3 spans 14 amino acids. The CDR3 loop is CASSLDRAEYGYTF. In DNA, the CDR3 is TGCGCCAGCAGCTTGGACAGGGCGGAGTATGGCTACACCTTC.

The chain recombines TRBV4-1 with TRBJ1-2, with 7 bases fitting TRBD1. This CDR3 is 18 amino acids long. The V gene's germline CDR1 is MGHRA and CDR2 YSYEKL. V lost 6 bases, J lost 0 bases, and 16 bases stayed unmatched. In DNA, the CDR3 is TGCGCCAGCAGTGAGACCCAGACAGGGCGAAAAGCTAACTATGGCTACACCTTC. This sequence encodes CASSETQTGRKANYGYTF.

This clone showed up just once. J is TRBJ1-1 and V is TRBV5-1; 8 nucleotides align to TRBD1. This CDR3 spans 15 amino acids. CDR1 SGHRS and CDR2 YFSETQ come from the germline V gene. With V trimmed by 0 bases and J by 1 base, 2 bases remained unmatched. The CDR3 nucleotides are TGCGCCAGCAGCTTGGGGACAGGGTGGAACACTGAAGCTTTCTTT. It codes for CASSLGTGWNTEAFF.

V usage is TRBV5-4 and J usage is TRBJ1-3; maybe TRBD1 (5 bases). The CDR3 is 14 amino acids. CDR1 is SGHNT, CDR2 YYREEE, per germline (reference sequence). Trimming shortened V by 3 bases and J by 0 bases, and 7 bases separated the two germline ends. The CDR3 sequence is CASSSGVSGNTIYF. The CDR3, as DNA: TGTGCCAGCAGCTCGGGGGTCTCTGGAAACACCATATATTTT.

This chain connects TRBV4-3 to TRBJ2-3; 10 nucleotides match TRBD2. The CDR3 totals 18 residues. The germline V gene encodes CDR1 LGHNA and CDR2 YSLEER. V lost 0 bases to trimming and J lost 5 bases; unmatched junction nucleotides: 11. This CDR3 is CASSQDYPSGGLVDTQYF. Here the CDR3 DNA reads TGCGCCAGCAGCCAAGATTACCCTAGCGGGGGTTTAGTAGATACGCAGTATTTT.